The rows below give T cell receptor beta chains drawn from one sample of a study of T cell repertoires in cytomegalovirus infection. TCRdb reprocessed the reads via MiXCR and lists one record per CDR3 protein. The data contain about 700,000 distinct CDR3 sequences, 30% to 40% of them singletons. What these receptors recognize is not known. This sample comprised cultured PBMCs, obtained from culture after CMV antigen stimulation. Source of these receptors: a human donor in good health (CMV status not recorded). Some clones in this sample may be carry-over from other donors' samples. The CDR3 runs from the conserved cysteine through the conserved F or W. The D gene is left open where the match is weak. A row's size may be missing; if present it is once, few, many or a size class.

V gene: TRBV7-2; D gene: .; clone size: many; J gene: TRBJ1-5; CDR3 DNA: TGTGCCAGCAGCCCTACGCGGACGGCACCCCAGCATTTT; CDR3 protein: CASSPTRTAPQHF
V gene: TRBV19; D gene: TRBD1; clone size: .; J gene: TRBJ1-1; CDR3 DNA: TGTGCCAGTAAAGCACTGGGACAGTCCACTGAAGCTTTCTTT; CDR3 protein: CASKALGQSTEAFF
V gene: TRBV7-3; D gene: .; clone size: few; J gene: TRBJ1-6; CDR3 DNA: TGTGCCAGCAGCTATGATCCTTCACCCCTCCACTTT; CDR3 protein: CASSYDPSPLHF
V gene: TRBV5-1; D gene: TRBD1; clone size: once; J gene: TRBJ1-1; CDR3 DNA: TGCGCCAGCAGCGTTACAGGGGGGGACACTGAAGCTTTCTTT; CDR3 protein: CASSVTGGDTEAFF
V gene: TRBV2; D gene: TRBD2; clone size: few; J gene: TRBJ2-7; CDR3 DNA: TGTGCCAGCAGGCAACTTCTCGGGGAGGGGCCAGACTTAACCTACGAGCAGTACTTC; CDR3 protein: CASRQLLGEGPDLTYEQYF
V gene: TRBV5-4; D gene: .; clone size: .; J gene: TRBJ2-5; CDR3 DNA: TGTGCCAGCAGCTTGGCGGCGGTAACGGAGACCCAGTACTTC; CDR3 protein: CASSLAAVTETQYF
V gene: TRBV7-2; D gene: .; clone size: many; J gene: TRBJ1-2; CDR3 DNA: TGTGCCAGCAGCTTAAGGCCAGGGCCCTATGGCTACACCTTC; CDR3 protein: CASSLRPGPYGYTF
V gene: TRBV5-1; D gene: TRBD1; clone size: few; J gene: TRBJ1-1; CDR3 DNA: TGCGCCAGCAGCTTGAGGGGGCTGGACACTGAAGCTTTCTTT; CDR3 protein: CASSLRGLDTEAFF
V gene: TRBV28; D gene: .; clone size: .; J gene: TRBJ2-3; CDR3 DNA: TGTGCCAGCAGTTTCTGGGAAACAGGTCGGGATACGCAGTATTTT; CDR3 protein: CASSFWETGRDTQYF
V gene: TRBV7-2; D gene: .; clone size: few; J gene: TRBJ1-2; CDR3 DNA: TGTGCCAGCAGCTTAGCGACGACGAACTACACCTTC; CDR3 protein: CASSLATTNYTF
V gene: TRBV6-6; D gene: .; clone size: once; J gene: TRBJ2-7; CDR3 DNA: TGTGCCAGCAGTTACTCGGGCGCCATCGAGCAGTACTTC; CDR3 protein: CASSYSGAIEQYF
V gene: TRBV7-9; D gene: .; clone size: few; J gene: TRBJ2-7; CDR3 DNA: TGTGCCAGCAGCACACCGGGACCTTACTACGAGCAGTACTTC; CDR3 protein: CASSTPGPYYEQYF
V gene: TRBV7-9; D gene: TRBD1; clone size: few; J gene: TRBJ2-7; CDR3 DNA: TGTGCCAGCAGCCGACAGGGGTTCGAGCAGTACTTC; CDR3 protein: CASSRQGFEQYF